This TCR beta chain derives from a study of blood T cell repertoires in COVID-19. Authors' methods: Reference gene primers were amplified, and this amplification served to estimate nucleated cell counts. The protocol was immunoSEQ multiplex PCR, while the TCRdb copy is restricted to in-frame clones and leaves out a portion. That table supplies the V and J calls and clone size; D and trimming were determined from the DNA. Altogether some 35,000 clones are present, roughly three quarters being singletons, with the ten largest covering approximately 15%. CDR1 and CDR2 from the germline V gene are KGHDR and SFDVKD. Trimming at V came to 4 bases and at J to 1 base, leaving 4 bases not matched to a gene. The CDR3 covers 15 residues.

The receptor was derived from a man between 65 and 85 years old with acute or convalescent COVID-19. Sequencing was carried out using peripheral blood. The V and J genes are TRBV24-1 and TRBJ2-3; TRBD1 agrees at 7 bases. CDR3 in DNA: TGTGCCACCAGTGACCCTGGGACAGGCACAGATACGCAGTATTTT. Its protein product is CATSDPGTGTDTQYF.